The following is a TCR beta chain sequence with its context. The source of the sample is a study of CD8 T cells in Susac syndrome. The authors reverse transcribed about 0.5 to 1 ug RNA with random hexamers. The amplification used immunoSEQ multiplex PCR on TCR beta CDR3; it spanned 54 Vbeta and 13 Jbeta. TCRdb independently ran MiXCR on the immunoSEQ multiplex PCR reads; one entry per CDR3 protein. The data hold roughly 200,000 distinct CDR3 sequences, with approximately 94% observed a single time. CD8+ and CD4+ T cells taken from blood had their TCR beta sequenced. This sequence originates from a human donor in good health. Sequencing was performed on CD4+ T cells from PBMCs.

The CDR3, as DNA: TGCGCCAGCAGCCAAGAAGAGGGACAGGGTCGAAGCTACACCTTC. Translation gives CASSQEEGQGRSYTF. The chain couples TRBV4-3 to TRBJ1-2, with 9 bases lining up with TRBD1. The V gene end was trimmed by 0 bases and the J gene end by 9 bases; junction bases not matched to a gene: 8. Germline CDR1 reads LGHNA; CDR2 reads YSLEER. CDR3 length: 15 amino acids.